This TCR beta chain was sequenced during a study of blood T cell repertoires in COVID-19. Study in general: Sites in the United States, Italy and Spain provided acute and convalescent COVID-19 samples. Sources were T cells, B-cell-depleted T cells, or PBMCs; the material itself was cDNA or gDNA.

Original processing methods: Researchers report that nucleated cell counts were estimated from reference gene primer amplification. Sequenced by immunoSEQ multiplex PCR; TCRdb stores in-frame clones only, minus some. V and J calls and clone size follow that table, whereas D and trimming were derived from the DNA. The data contain 35,000 to 50,000 clones, 85% of them singletons. Material: peripheral blood. The receptor was derived from a man aged 55-75 years with acute or convalescent COVID-19.

The CDR3 coding sequence is TGCGCCAGCAGCTTGGGCGGAGGGGTCTCCTACGAGCAGTACTTC. This encodes CASSLGGGVSYEQYF. The chain combines TRBV5-1 with TRBJ2-7; D is perhaps TRBD2 (6 bases). The CDR3 length is 15 residues. V lost 0 bases and J 0 bases, leaving 10 bases between the germline ends. Germline loops: CDR1 SGHRS, CDR2 YFSETQ.